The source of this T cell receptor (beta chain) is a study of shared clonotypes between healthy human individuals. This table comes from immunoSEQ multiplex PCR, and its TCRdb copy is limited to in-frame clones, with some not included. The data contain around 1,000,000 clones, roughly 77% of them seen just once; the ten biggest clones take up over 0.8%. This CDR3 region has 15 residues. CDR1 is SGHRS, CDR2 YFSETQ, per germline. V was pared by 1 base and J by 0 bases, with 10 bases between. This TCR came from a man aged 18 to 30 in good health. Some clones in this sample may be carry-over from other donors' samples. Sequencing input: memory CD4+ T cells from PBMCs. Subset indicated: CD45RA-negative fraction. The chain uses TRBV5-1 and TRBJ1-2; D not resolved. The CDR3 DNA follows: TGCGCCAGCAGCTTGTCAGCGGAAGCTAACTATGGCTACACCTTC. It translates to CASSLSAEANYGYTF.